The 17 T cell receptor beta chains below were found in one sample sequenced in a study of cytomegalovirus exposure and HLA in healthy donors. The study ran its PCR with 60 Vbeta and 13 Jbeta primers. TCRdb's copy holds only in-frame clones and misses some; the assay was immunoSEQ multiplex PCR. The sample lists more than 65,000 clones; around 74% were seen once. The specimen was PBMCs. These receptors were taken from a woman in her forties or fifties in good health and CMV-seropositive.

This chain uses TRBV27 with TRBJ2-1, with a tentative D call TRBD1 (6 bases). V was clipped by 3 bases and J by 8 bases, with 17 bases between them. CDR1 is MNHEY, CDR2 SMNVEV, per germline (reference sequence). This CDR3 is built from 15 residues. CDR3 DNA sequence: TGTGCCAGCAGTTTGGGGGTAGGGGGAAACGATGAGCAGTTCTTC. It encodes CASSLGVGGNDEQFF.

The chain joins TRBV5-4 to TRBJ2-7; 8 bases align to TRBD1. The V gene's germline CDR1 is SGHNT and CDR2 YYREEE (reference sequence). The CDR3 extends over 13 amino acids. V shed 5 bases and J 4 bases; nucleotides not matched to a gene: 5. The CDR3 loop reads CASSWDRRYEQYF. The CDR3 DNA reads as TGTGCCAGCAGTTGGGACAGGCGGTACGAGCAGTACTTC.

This chain uses TRBV4-1 with TRBJ1-1; D not certain. This CDR3 contains 15 residues. V lost 2 bases, J lost 2 bases, and 12 bases lay in between. Looked up from germline, CDR1 is MGHRA and CDR2 is YSYEKL. CDR3 nucleotide sequence: TGCGCCAGCAGCCAAAATCGGGTTGTAAACACTGAAGCTTTCTTT. It is translated as CASSQNRVVNTEAFF.

This clone appeared a single time. The rearrangement links TRBV7-2 to TRBJ1-5; a weak D match, TRBD1 (6 bases). Per germline, CDR1 SGHTA and CDR2 FQGNSA. The CDR3 consists of 17 residues. V shed 1 base and J shed 3 bases, with 16 bases lying between them. This CDR3 reads CASSLGLYRADNQPQHF. CDR3 sequence (DNA): TGTGCCAGCAGCTTAGGTCTATACAGGGCAGACAATCAGCCCCAGCATTTT.

This clone has only a few counts. The chain carries TRBV29-1 and TRBJ2-7; 7 positions match TRBD1. Unmatched junction bases numbered 9, after V lost 6 bases and J lost 1 base. Germline V gene sequence: CDR1 SQVTM, CDR2 ANQGSEA. The CDR3 sequence is 14 residues long. The CDR3, as DNA: TGCAGCGTGCTCGACAGGGTTCGATCCTACGAGCAGTACTTC. Protein product: CSVLDRVRSYEQYF.

This chain connects TRBV28 to TRBJ2-2, with TRBD2 identical over 11 bases. Unmatched junction bases numbered 1, after V lost 4 bases and J lost 0 bases. This CDR3 is built from 16 residues. Germline-derived CDR1 and CDR2 are MDHEN and SYDVKM. The CDR3 loop is CASSSTSGANTGELFF. In DNA, the CDR3 is TGTGCCAGCAGTTCGACTAGCGGGGCGAACACCGGGGAGCTGTTTTTT.

This rearrangement joins TRBV6-5 to TRBJ2-7, with 13 bases lining up with TRBD2. The CDR3 spans 14 residues. The V gene's germline CDR1 is MNHEY and CDR2 SVGAGI. Trimming cost V 6 bases and J 5 bases; bases outside gene matches: 4. In DNA, the CDR3 is TGTGCCAGCAGGCCGGGACTAGCGGGGAACGAGCAGTACTTC. Its protein product is CASRPGLAGNEQYF.

About this clone: The DNA is left out, because the CDR3 cannot be placed on it with certainty; the CDR3 is given as TCRdb lists it. The rearrangement uses TRBV9 and TRBJ1-2. Germline V CDR1 and CDR2: SGDLS, YYNGEE. Inclusive of both ends, the CDR3 amounts to 13 amino acids. The CDR3 sequence is CASSVGGGSAHTF.

The chain uses TRBV29-1 and TRBJ1-2; D is possibly TRBD1 (6 bases). CDR3 length: 13 amino acids. In germline, CDR1 is SQVTM, CDR2 ANQGSEA. V lost 1 base, J lost 1 base, and 7 bases lay in between. The CDR3 protein is CSVEAGDNYGYTF. The DNA for the CDR3 is TGCAGCGTTGAAGCAGGGGATAACTATGGCTACACCTTC.

This clone was counted only a few times. The J gene is TRBJ1-5, the V gene TRBV7-3, with unresolved D. Germline CDR1 and CDR2: SGHTA and FQGTGA. There are 16 residues in the CDR3. Trimming shortened V by 4 bases and J by 9 bases, and 22 bases separated the two germline ends. This chain's CDR3 is CASSSQASGVARPQHF. The CDR3 DNA reads TGTGCCAGCAGCTCCCAGGCGTCCGGGGTTGCTCGGCCCCAGCATTTT.

The rearrangement joins TRBV29-1 to TRBJ2-3; the match to TRBD2 covers 10 bases. The CDR3 contains 18 residues. V was clipped by 4 bases and J by 2 bases; unmatched bases: 15. Per the germline V gene, CDR1 is SQVTM and CDR2 is ANQGSEA. As DNA, the CDR3 is TGCAGCGTTGTCGGACTAGCGGACATTCCTGGGTCCACAGATACGCAGTATTTT. Amino acid sequence: CSVVGLADIPGSTDTQYF.

V usage is TRBV4-1 and J usage is TRBJ2-3, with D uncertain. The germline gives CDR1 MGHRA, CDR2 YSYEKL. V lost 4 bases and J lost 0, with 14 bases in between. The CDR3 length is 16 residues. CDR3 in DNA: TGCGCCAGCAGCCGCCTGGTGGGCGATAGCACAGATACGCAGTATTTT. Protein product: CASSRLVGDSTDTQYF.

This clone was counted only a few times. The chain combines TRBV7-2 with TRBJ1-1, with D perhaps matching TRBD1 (6 bases). V was pared by 3 bases and J by 1 base, with 6 bases between. Germline CDR1 and CDR2: SGHTA and FQGNSA. CDR3 length: 13 residues. CDR3 in amino acids: CASSFRGNTEAFF. CDR3 in DNA: TGTGCCAGCAGCTTCAGGGGGAACACTGAAGCTTTCTTT.

The chain has TRBV11-2 and TRBJ1-5; D is perhaps TRBD1 (6 bases). This CDR3 contains 14 residues. Trimming cost V 4 bases and J 7 bases, with 14 bases left between them. Germline CDR1 is SGHAT and CDR2 is FQNNGV. The CDR3 is CASSSGGASQPQHF. The CDR3 DNA reads as TGTGCCAGCAGCTCGGGGGGGGCGTCGCAGCCCCAGCATTTT.

The chain carries TRBV9 and TRBJ2-2; D is ambiguous. Germline V lookup: CDR1 SGDLS, CDR2 YYNGEE. The length of the CDR3 is 14 residues. V dropped 0 bases and J dropped 2 bases, with 5 bases sitting between them. As DNA, the CDR3 is TGTGCCAGCAGCGTAGATGTAAACACCGGGGAGCTGTTTTTT. Translated, it gives CASSVDVNTGELFF.

This chain joins TRBV5-4 and TRBJ2-2, with 7 bases that match TRBD2. With 5 bases clipped from V and 2 bases from J, the junction kept 12 bases outside the gene matches. The CDR3 has 17 amino acids. In germline, CDR1 is SGHNT, CDR2 YYREEE (reference sequence). The CDR3 sequence is CASSKLAGPKNTGELFF. In DNA, the CDR3 is TGTGCCAGCAGTAAGTTAGCGGGCCCGAAAAACACCGGGGAGCTGTTTTTT.

This clone appeared once. The V gene is TRBV4-1, the J gene TRBJ2-3; possible D gene TRBD2, 5 bases. Deletions cut 4 bases from V and 0 bases from J, with 14 bases between. CDR3 length: 16 amino acids. Germline CDR1 is MGHRA and CDR2 is YSYEKL. CDR3 coding DNA: TGCGCCAGCAGCCTCACGATGACTACTAGCACAGATACGCAGTATTTT. It specifies CASSLTMTTSTDTQYF.